A selection of T cell receptor beta chains follows, all from one sample in a study of blood T cell repertoires in COVID-19. The assay was immunoSEQ multiplex PCR, and TCRdb's table has in-frame clones only and misses some. There are tens of thousands of clones in the sample; 80% to 85% occur only once, and approximately 6.7% lies in the top ten. Material: peripheral blood. The receptors shown here come from a man aged 55 to 70 with acute or convalescent COVID-19. The CDR3 runs from the conserved cysteine through the conserved F or W. Fields, in order: V gene, CDR3 length, clone size, D gene, J gene, CDR3 DNA, CDR3 protein. D genes are given only for firm matches. Only some rows state a clone size, as once, few, many or a class for expanded clones.

V gene: TRBV29-1
CDR3 length: 15
clone size: .
D gene: .
J gene: TRBJ1-1
CDR3 DNA: TGCAGCGTTGATAAAAGGTCCAGGCTTCGCACTGAAGCTTTCTTT
CDR3 protein: CSVDKRSRLRTEAFF

V gene: TRBV18
CDR3 length: 16
clone size: .
D gene: .
J gene: TRBJ1-2
CDR3 DNA: TGTGCCAGCTCACCGCCGGGGTCGGGACTTGGGTATGGCTACACCTTC
CDR3 protein: CASSPPGSGLGYGYTF

V gene: TRBV9
CDR3 length: 14
clone size: .
D gene: .
J gene: TRBJ1-2
CDR3 DNA: TGTGCCAGCAGCGTAGGGGAGGGGCGGAATGGCTACACCTTC
CDR3 protein: CASSVGEGRNGYTF

V gene: TRBV7-8
CDR3 length: 17
clone size: .
D gene: .
J gene: TRBJ1-3
CDR3 DNA: TGTGCCAGCAGCTTAATCGATTCGTCCAGCTCTGGAAACACCATATATTTT
CDR3 protein: CASSLIDSSSSGNTIYF

V gene: TRBV11-3
CDR3 length: 13
clone size: .
D gene: .
J gene: TRBJ2-3
CDR3 DNA: TGTGCCAGCAGCTTGGGGCGCTTTGATACGCAGTATTTT
CDR3 protein: CASSLGRFDTQYF

V gene: TRBV20-1
CDR3 length: 11
clone size: .
D gene: .
J gene: TRBJ2-7
CDR3 DNA: TGCAGTGCTAAATCCGGTCACGAGCAGTACTTC
CDR3 protein: CSAKSGHEQYF

V gene: TRBV19
CDR3 length: 14
clone size: .
D gene: TRBD1
J gene: TRBJ1-2
CDR3 DNA: TGTGCCAGTAGTTCGCGACAGGGGGGCTATGGCTACACCTTC
CDR3 protein: CASSSRQGGYGYTF

V gene: TRBV24-1
CDR3 length: 14
clone size: once
D gene: TRBD1
J gene: TRBJ1-5
CDR3 DNA: TGTGCCACCAGTGAGGGACAGGGCGGTCAGCCCCAGCATTTT
CDR3 protein: CATSEGQGGQPQHF

V gene: TRBV7-5
CDR3 length: 17
clone size: .
D gene: .
J gene: TRBJ1-4
CDR3 DNA: TGTGCCAGAAGCTCCACAGGGGGCTATTCGACTAATGAAAAACTGTTTTTT
CDR3 protein: CARSSTGGYSTNEKLFF

V gene: TRBV5-1
CDR3 length: 16
clone size: .
D gene: TRBD1
J gene: TRBJ1-5
CDR3 DNA: TGCGCCAGCAGCTCCGGACAGGGGGATAGCAATCAGCCCCAGCATTTT
CDR3 protein: CASSSGQGDSNQPQHF

V gene: TRBV6-1
CDR3 length: 14
clone size: .
D gene: .
J gene: TRBJ1-2
CDR3 DNA: TGTGCCAGCAGTGAATATTCGGGAAACTATGGCTACACCTTC
CDR3 protein: CASSEYSGNYGYTF

V gene: TRBV19
CDR3 length: 16
clone size: .
D gene: .
J gene: TRBJ1-2
CDR3 DNA: TGTGCCAGCCAAGCCCTCCGGGACACTAATAACTATGGCTACACCTTC
CDR3 protein: CASQALRDTNNYGYTF

V gene: TRBV6-5
CDR3 length: 14
clone size: .
D gene: .
J gene: TRBJ2-1
CDR3 DNA: TGTGCCAGCAGTTATGGACCCGGAGGGAGTGAGCAGTTCTTC
CDR3 protein: CASSYGPGGSEQFF

V gene: TRBV14
CDR3 length: 15
clone size: .
D gene: .
J gene: TRBJ1-4
CDR3 DNA: TGTGCCAGCAGCCTAAGGGGCGCGGGAGTTGAAAAACTGTTTTTT
CDR3 protein: CASSLRGAGVEKLFF

V gene: TRBV5-4
CDR3 length: 14
clone size: .
D gene: .
J gene: TRBJ1-1
CDR3 DNA: TGTGCCAGCAGCTTGCGGGGGATGAACACTGAAGCTTTCTTT
CDR3 protein: CASSLRGMNTEAFF

V gene: TRBV19
CDR3 length: 17
clone size: .
D gene: TRBD1
J gene: TRBJ1-5
CDR3 DNA: TGTGCCAGTACCATAGAACGGGACAGGGGCCCGAATCAGCCCCAGCATTTT
CDR3 protein: CASTIERDRGPNQPQHF

V gene: TRBV19
CDR3 length: 13
clone size: .
D gene: .
J gene: TRBJ2-2
CDR3 DNA: TGTGCCAGTAGTAGTGGGGAGGACGGGGAGCTGTTTTTT
CDR3 protein: CASSSGEDGELFF